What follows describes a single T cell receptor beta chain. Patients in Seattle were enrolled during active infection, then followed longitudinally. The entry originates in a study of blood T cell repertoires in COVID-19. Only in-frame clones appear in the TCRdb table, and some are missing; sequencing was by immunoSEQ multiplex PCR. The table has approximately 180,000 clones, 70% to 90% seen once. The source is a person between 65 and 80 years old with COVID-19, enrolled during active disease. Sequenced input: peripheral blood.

The CDR3 here is CASGATGTGAYEQYF. The CDR3 nucleotides read TGTGCCAGCGGCGCCACCGGGACAGGGGCCTACGAGCAGTACTTC. The chain is built from TRBV21-1 and TRBJ2-7; TRBD1 is taken as the D call from the table, unchecked against the DNA. TRBV21-1 has pseudogene status. This CDR3 comprises 15 residues.